The sequence of this T cell receptor (beta chain) was determined in a study of blood T cell repertoires in COVID-19. Overall study: COVID-19 samples collected from the United States, Italy and Spain covered acute and convalescent phases. T cells, B-cell-depleted T cells, or PBMCs provided the cDNA or gDNA that served as material.

The authors' processing: Quantification of nucleated cells was approximated via reference gene primer amplification. Clones were read by immunoSEQ multiplex PCR, and TCRdb kept only the in-frame ones, dropping some. Clonal size and the V and J genes are those of that table, whereas D and trimming came from the DNA. This repertoire shows approximately 200,000 clones, almost 85% found once; its top ten account for about 6.9%. The V and J ends lost 0 bases and 1 base, in that order; junction bases with no gene match: 8. This CDR3 comprises 17 residues. Germline loops: CDR1 LNHDA, CDR2 SQIVND (reference sequence).

Sequenced sample: peripheral blood. The chain combines TRBV19 with TRBJ1-1, with TRBD1 matching 7 bases. The sequence was collected from a human donor with acute or convalescent COVID-19. The donor label of this sample is uncertain. The CDR3 sequence: CASSIETRDRSNTEAFF. The CDR3 DNA is TGTGCCAGTAGTATAGAAACGAGGGACAGATCGAACACTGAAGCTTTCTTT.